This T cell receptor beta chain was profiled in a study of molecular identifiers for immune sequencing clone quantification. V lost 0 bases and J lost 1; bases outside the gene matches: 4. The length of the CDR3 is 16 residues. CDR1 and CDR2 from the germline V gene are KGHSH and LQKENI. This clonotype was detected a few times. Methods described previously were used for bulk TCR libraries, and listed TCR primers were applied. MiXCR, applied by TCRdb to the PCR reads, yields one record per CDR3 protein. The sample lists hundreds of thousands of distinct CDR3 sequences; 20% were seen once. Libraries of naive CD8 cells were prepared from approximately 20,000 to 980,000 sorted cells using 10%, 30% or 50% RNA. Sorted naive CD8 T cells were those defined as CD8+CD4-CCR7+CD45RA+.

The rearrangement joins TRBV18 to TRBJ2-3; the match to TRBD2 covers 7 bases. Source material: naive CD8+ T cells from blood, with Jurkat cell RNA spiked in. Documented subset: FACS-sorted CD8+CD4-CCR7+CD45RA+ naive T cells. This clonotype was obtained from a human donor in good health. Some libraries in this study had Jurkat cell RNA spiked in. Here the CDR3 reads CASSPPRGVGTDTQYF. As DNA, the CDR3 is TGTGCCAGCTCACCACCCCGGGGGGTGGGCACAGATACGCAGTATTTT.